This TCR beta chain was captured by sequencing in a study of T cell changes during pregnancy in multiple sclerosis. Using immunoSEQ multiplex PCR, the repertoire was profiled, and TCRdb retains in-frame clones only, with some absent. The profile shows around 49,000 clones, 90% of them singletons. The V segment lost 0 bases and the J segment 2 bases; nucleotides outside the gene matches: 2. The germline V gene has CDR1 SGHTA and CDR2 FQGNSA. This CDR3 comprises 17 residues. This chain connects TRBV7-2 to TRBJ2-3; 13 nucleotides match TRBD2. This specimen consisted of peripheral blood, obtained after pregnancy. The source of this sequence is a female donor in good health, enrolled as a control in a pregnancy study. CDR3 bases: TGTGCCAGCAGCTTAGCTGGGACTAGCGGGGTCACAGATACGCAGTATTTT. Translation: CASSLAGTSGVTDTQYF.